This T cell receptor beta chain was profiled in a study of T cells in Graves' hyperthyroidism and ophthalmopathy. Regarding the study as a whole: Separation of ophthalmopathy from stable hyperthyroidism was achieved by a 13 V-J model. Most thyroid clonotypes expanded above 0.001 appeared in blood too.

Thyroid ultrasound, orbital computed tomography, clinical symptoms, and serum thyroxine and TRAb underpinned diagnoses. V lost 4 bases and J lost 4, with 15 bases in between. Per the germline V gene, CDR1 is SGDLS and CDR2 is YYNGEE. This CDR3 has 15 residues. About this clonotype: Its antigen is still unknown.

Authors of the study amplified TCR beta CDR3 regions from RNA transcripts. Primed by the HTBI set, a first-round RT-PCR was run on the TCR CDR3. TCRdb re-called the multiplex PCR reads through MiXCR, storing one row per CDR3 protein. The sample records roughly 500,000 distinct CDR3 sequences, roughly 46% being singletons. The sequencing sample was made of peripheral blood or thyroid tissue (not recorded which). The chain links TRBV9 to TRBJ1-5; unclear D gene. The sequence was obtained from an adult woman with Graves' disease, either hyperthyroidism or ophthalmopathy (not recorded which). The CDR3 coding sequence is TGTGCCAGCAGCCAAGATGGCAAGGTAAATCAGCCCCAGCATTTT. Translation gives CASSQDGKVNQPQHF.